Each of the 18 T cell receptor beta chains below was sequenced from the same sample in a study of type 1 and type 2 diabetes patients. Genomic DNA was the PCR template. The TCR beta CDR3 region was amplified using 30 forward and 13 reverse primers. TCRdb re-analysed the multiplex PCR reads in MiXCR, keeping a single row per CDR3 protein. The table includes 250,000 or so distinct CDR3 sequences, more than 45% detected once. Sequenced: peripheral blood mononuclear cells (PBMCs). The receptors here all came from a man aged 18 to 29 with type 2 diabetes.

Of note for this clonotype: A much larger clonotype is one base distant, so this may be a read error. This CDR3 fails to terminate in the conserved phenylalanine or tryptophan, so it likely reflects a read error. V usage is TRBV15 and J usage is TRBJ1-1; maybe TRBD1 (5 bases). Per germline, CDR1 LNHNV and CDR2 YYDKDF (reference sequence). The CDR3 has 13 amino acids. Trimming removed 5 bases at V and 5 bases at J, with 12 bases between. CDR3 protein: CATSLRRGTEAFS. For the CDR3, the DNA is TGTGCCACCAGCCTGAGGAGGGGAACTGAAGCTTTCTCT.

The CDR3 DNA sequence: TGTGCCAGCAGCCAAGGAAGGGGAGGGGAAAAACTGTTTTTT. Encoded protein: CASSQGRGGEKLFF. The genes are TRBV14 and TRBJ1-4, with D tentatively TRBD1 (5 bases). Germline V gene lookup returns CDR1 SGHDN and CDR2 FVKESK. CDR3 length equals 14 residues. The V gene lost 1 base and the J gene lost 8 bases, with 11 bases spanning the gap.

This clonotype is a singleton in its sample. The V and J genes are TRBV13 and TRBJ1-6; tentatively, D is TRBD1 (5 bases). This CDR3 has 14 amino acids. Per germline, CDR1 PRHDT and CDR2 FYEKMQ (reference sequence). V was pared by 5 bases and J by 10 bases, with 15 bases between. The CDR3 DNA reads TGTGCCAGCAGCGCACCCGGGGGGATCTCACCCCTCCACTTT. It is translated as CASSAPGGISPLHF.

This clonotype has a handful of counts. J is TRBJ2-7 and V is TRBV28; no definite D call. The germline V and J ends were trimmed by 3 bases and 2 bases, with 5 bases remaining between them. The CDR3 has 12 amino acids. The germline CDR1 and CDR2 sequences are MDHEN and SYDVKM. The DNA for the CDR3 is TGTGCCAGCAGTTTTTGGGCCTACGAGCAGTACTTC. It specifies CASSFWAYEQYF.

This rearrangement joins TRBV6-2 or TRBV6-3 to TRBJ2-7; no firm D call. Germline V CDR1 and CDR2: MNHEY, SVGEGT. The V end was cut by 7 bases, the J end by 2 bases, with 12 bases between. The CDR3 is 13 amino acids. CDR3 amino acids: CASNSFGPYEQYF. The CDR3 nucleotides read TGTGCCAGCAACTCCTTCGGCCCCTACGAGCAGTACTTC.

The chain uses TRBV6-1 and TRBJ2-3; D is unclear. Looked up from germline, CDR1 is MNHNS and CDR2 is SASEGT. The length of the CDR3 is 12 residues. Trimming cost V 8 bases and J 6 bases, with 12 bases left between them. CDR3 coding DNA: TGTGCCAGCTTCGGGCCCGGGGATACGCAGTATTTT. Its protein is CASFGPGDTQYF.

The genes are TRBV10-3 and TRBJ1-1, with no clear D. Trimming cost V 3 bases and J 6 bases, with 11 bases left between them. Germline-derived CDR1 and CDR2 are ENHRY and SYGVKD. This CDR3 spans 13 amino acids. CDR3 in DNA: TGTGCCATCAGTGATGGGCAGTATCCTGAAGCTTTCTTT. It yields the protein CAISDGQYPEAFF.

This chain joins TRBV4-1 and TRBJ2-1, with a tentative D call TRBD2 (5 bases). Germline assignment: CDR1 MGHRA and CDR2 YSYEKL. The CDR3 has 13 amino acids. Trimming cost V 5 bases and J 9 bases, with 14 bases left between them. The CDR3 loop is CASSGPSSIEQFF. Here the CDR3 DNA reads TGCGCCAGCAGCGGGCCTTCTAGCATTGAGCAGTTCTTC.

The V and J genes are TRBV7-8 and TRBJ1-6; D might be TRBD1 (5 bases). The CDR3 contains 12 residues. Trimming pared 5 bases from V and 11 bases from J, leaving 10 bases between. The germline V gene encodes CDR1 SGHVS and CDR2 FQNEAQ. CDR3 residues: CASSTGRPPLHF. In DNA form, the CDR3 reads TGTGCCAGCAGCACGGGACGGCCACCCCTCCACTTT.

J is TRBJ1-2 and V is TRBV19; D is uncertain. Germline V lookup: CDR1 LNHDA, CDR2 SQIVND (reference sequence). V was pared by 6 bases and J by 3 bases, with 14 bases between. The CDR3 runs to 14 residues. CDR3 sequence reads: CASSPVASDYGYTF. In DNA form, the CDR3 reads TGTGCCAGTAGCCCGGTCGCAAGTGACTATGGCTACACCTTC. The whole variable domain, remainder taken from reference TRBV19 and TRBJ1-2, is DGGITQSPKYLFRKEGQNVTLSCEQNLNHDAMYWYRQDPGQGLRLIYYSQIVNDFQKGDIAEGYSVSREKKESFPLTVTSAQKNPTAFYLCASSPVASDYGYTFGSGTRLTVV.

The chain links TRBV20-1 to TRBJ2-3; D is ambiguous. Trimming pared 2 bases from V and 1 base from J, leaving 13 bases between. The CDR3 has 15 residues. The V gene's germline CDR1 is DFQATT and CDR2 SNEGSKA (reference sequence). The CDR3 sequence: CSARPGALGTDTQYF. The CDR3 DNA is TGCAGTGCTAGACCGGGCGCACTTGGCACAGATACGCAGTATTTT.

CDR3 sequence: CASSASRGKETQYF. The CDR3 DNA is TGTGCCAGCAGCGCGTCCAGGGGAAAAGAGACCCAGTACTTC. The chain has TRBV7-2 and TRBJ2-5; a weak D match, TRBD1 (6 bases). Deletions cut 5 bases from V and 3 bases from J, with 13 bases between. The CDR3 consists of 14 residues. Looked up from germline, CDR1 is SGHTA and CDR2 is FQGNSA.

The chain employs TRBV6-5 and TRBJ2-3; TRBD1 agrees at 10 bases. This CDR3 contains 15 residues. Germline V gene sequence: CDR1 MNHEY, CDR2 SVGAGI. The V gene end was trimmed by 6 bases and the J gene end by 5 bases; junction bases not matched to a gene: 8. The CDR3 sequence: CASRAGQGIVDTQYF. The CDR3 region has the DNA TGTGCCAGCAGAGCGGGACAGGGGATCGTAGATACGCAGTATTTT.

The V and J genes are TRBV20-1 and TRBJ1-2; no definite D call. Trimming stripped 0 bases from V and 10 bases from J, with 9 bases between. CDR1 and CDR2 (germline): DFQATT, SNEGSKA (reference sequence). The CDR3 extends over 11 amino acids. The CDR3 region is CSARDRVDYTF. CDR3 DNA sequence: TGCAGTGCTAGAGATAGGGTGGACTACACCTTC.

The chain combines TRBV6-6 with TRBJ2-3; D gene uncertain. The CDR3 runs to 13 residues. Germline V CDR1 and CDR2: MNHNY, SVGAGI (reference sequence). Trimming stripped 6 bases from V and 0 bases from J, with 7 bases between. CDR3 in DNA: TGTGCCAGCAGACATACTAGCACAGATACGCAGTATTTT. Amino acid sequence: CASRHTSTDTQYF.

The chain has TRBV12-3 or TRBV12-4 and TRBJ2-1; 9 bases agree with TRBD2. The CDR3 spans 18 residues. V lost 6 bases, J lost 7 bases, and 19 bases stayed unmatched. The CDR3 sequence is CASSQGPLGLANLNEQFF. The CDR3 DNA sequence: TGTGCCAGCAGCCAAGGACCCTTAGGACTAGCGAACCTGAATGAGCAGTTCTTC.

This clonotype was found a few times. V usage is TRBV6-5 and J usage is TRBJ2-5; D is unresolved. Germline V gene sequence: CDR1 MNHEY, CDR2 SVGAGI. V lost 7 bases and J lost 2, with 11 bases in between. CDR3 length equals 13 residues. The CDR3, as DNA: TGTGCCAGCACGTCAGGACCTCAAGAGACCCAGTACTTC. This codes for CASTSGPQETQYF.

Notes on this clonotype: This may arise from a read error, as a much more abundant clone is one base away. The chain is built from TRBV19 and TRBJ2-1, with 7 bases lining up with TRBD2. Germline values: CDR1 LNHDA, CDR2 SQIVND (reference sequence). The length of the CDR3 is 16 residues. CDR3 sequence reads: CASSPGLGWSYNERFF. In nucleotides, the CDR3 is TGTGCCAGCAGCCCCGGACTAGGATGGTCCTACAATGAGCGGTTCTTC. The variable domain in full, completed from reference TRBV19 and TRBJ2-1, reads DGGITQSPKYLFRKEGQNVTLSCEQNLNHDAMYWYRQDPGQGLRLIYYSQIVNDFQKGDIAEGYSVSREKKESFPLTVTSAQKNPTAFYLCASSPGLGWSYNERFFGPGTRLTVL.